Below, one T cell receptor (beta chain) is given with its context. The source of the sample is a study of blood T cell repertoires in COVID-19. Study as a whole: From T cells, B-cell-depleted T cells, or PBMCs came the material, which was cDNA or gDNA.

Per the study methods: Amplifying reference gene primers gave estimates of nucleated cell counts. Method: immunoSEQ multiplex PCR; TCRdb's copy keeps in-frame clones and lacks some. That table furnishes V, J and clone size, whereas the DNA furnished D and trimming. The sample includes a few hundred thousand clones, roughly 84% of them seen just once. The specimen was peripheral blood. The TCR originated in a woman in her late teens or twenties with acute or convalescent COVID-19.

Written as DNA, the CDR3 is TGCGCCAGCAGCTTGGCTCCAGCGGATGGCTACACCTTC. Translation: CASSLAPADGYTF. The chain combines TRBV5-1 with TRBJ1-2; D ambiguous. From germline, CDR1 is SGHRS and CDR2 YFSETQ. The germline V and J ends were trimmed by 0 bases and 6 bases, with 9 bases remaining between them. The CDR3 is 13 amino acids.